Detailed here is one T cell receptor beta chain. No cognate antigen has been identified for it. No base quality values were provided; no much bigger clone lies one nucleotide off. Library preparation used the immunoSEQ multiplex PCR assay. TCRdb retrieved this table from immuneACCESS and kept in-frame rearrangements only. Not all clones are present; in checked studies, unresolved V genes account for under half, and no reason is known for the remainder. A total of about 160,000 clones appear in this sample, around 96% of them only once. In total, the top ten clones hold approximately 8% of the sample. The data were obtained in a study of control samples from healthy donors and cancer patients (dated by TCRdb to 2020 to 2021). The V and J ends are trimmed by 2 bases and 4 bases, leaving 7 bases between them. From the cysteine through the phenylalanine, the CDR3 covers 13 amino acids. Only the CDR3 region is kept as DNA, spanning 39 bases read in frame from base 1. According to the germline V gene, CDR1 reads SGHDT and CDR2 reads YYEEEE.

The chain is encoded by TRBV5-6 joined to TRBJ1-5, with the identity of the D gene unclear. The sequence derives from a woman between 40 and 50 years old in good health. Sequences were obtained from blood. The CDR3 here reads CASSFQTNQPQHF. In nucleotide form, the sequence is TGTGCCAGCAGCTTTCAAACTAATCAGCCCCAGCATTTT. The CDR3 plus the reference TRBV5-6 and TRBJ1-5 genes for the other parts give the full variable domain: DAGVTQSPTHLIKTRGQQVTLRCSPKSGHDTVSWYQQALGQGPQFIFQYYEEEERQRGNFPDRFSGHQFPNYSSELNVNALLLGDSALYLCASSFQTNQPQHFGDGTRLSIL.